This T cell receptor (beta chain) was observed in a study of shared clonotypes between healthy human individuals. Per sorted-subset replicate PCR, input was approximately 0.2 ug DNA, representing around 29,000 T cell genomes. The table came from immunoSEQ multiplex PCR; TCRdb's copy has only in-frame clones and leaves some out. The repertoire holds under 1,100,000 clones, with approximately 72% as singletons. The CDR3 consists of 23 residues. V shed 4 bases and J 0 bases; nucleotides not matched to a gene: 23. Germline V gene sequence: CDR1 MDHEN, CDR2 SYDVKM. For this clone: Its antigen remains unknown.

Whole-study results and caveats: Naive subsets usually exceeded memory subsets in estimated richness. Sorted-subset sequencing was shown by rarefaction to be incomplete despite large depth. The generation probabilities recorded for non-shared clonotypes fell below those of clonotypes shared by all four donors.

The clonotype was recovered from a man in his late teens or twenties in good health. The gene calls are TRBV28 and TRBJ2-6; 8 nucleotides match TRBD2. Sequenced sample: memory CD4+ T cells sorted from blood. Subset here: CD45RA-negative fraction. The CDR3 DNA reads as TGTGCCAGCAGTTATGCGCCCGGGACCGATGAGCGGGGGAGTAACTCTGGGGCCAACGTCCTGACTTTC. It yields the protein CASSYAPGTDERGSNSGANVLTF.